This T cell receptor (beta chain) was identified in a study of OX40 agonist ivuxolimab in advanced cancers. Regarding the complete study: Ivuxolimab was a fully human IgG2 agonistic monoclonal antibody targeting the costimulatory receptor OX40 (CD134). Intravenous ivuxolimab was administered to patients every 2 weeks at six dose levels: 0.01, 0.1, 0.3, 1.5, 3 and 10 mg/kg. Of the approximately 50 dose-escalation patients, hepatocellular carcinoma was present in about 20, melanoma in around 15, renal cell carcinoma in 9 and head and neck cancer in 9. The dose-escalation cohort was approximately 83% male with a mean age of about 58 years, ranging from roughly 23 to 90. Prior anti-PD-1, anti-PD-L1 or anti-CTLA-4 therapy was permitted, and approximately 40% of dose-escalation patients had received checkpoint inhibitors. Partial responses were achieved by three dose-escalation patients, of whom one had hepatocellular carcinoma and two had cutaneous melanoma. Peripheral TCRbeta sequencing was intended to test whether TCR sequence diversity was altered and clonal T-cell expansion was caused by ivuxolimab. The paper reports the monotherapy dose-escalation portion (N of about 50 patients) of the phase I ivuxolimab trial.

Patients with autoimmune disease history or receiving systemic immunosuppression were excluded from the trial. In every dose cohort, peripheral blood was drawn for TCR sequencing at baseline, cycle 4 day 1, and cycle 7 day 1. The samples were drawn from a first-in-human, open-label, multicenter phase I dose-escalation trial of ivuxolimab. Adults with locally advanced or metastatic head and neck squamous cell, hepatocellular, melanoma or renal cell carcinoma were enrolled in the trial. Before TCR sequencing, CD4+ and CD8+ T cells were separately sorted from peripheral blood. The germline V gene sets CDR1 to SNHLY and CDR2 to FYNNEI. V is shortened by 5 bases, J by 7 bases, and the region joining them spans 15 bases. Spanning cysteine to phenylalanine, the CDR3 consists of 13 amino acids. Solely the CDR3 DNA is kept, with 39 bases framed from the first base. For sequencing of the TCRbeta CDR3 region, genomic DNA was extracted from the sorted cells. The immunoSEQ Assay was used for sequencing of TCRbeta CDR3 regions. TCRdb limited this immuneACCESS table to in-frame rearrangements with V and J called. A share of clones is missing; checked studies link under half to unresolved V genes, and the rest is unexplained. The sample has 50,000 to 65,000 clones on record, around 89% of them singletons. 1.4% of the sample is taken by the ten largest.

Concerning this clone itself: Which antigen it targets is not known. Base qualities are not recorded, but no much larger clone differs from it by a single base.

Study-wide conclusions, independent of this receptor: Which antigens the clonally expanded peripheral T cells were specific for was not determined. Low levels of normalized T-cell clonal expansion were also shown by some nonresponding patients. After ivuxolimab, CD8+ T cells had more expanded clones than CD4+ T cells on average. At doses from 0.1 to 3.0 mg/kg, clonal expansion was seen in both CD4+ and CD8+ blood T cells between baseline and week 6. In the 0.1-3.0 mg/kg groups, partial responders had among the lowest normalized peripheral clonal expansion, particularly in CD8+ T cells.

The sequence was obtained from an adult with an advanced solid tumor such as melanoma, head and neck, liver or kidney cancer. The specimen was CD4+ or CD8+ T cells sorted from blood, collected in a trial of the OX40 agonist ivuxolimab. The rearranged chain carries TRBV2 and TRBJ2-7; the best D guess is TRBD1, with 6 bases matching. The nucleotide sequence is given as TGTGCCAGCAGTCAACAGGGAACAGGAGAGCAGTACTTC. Its protein reads: CASSQQGTGEQYF.